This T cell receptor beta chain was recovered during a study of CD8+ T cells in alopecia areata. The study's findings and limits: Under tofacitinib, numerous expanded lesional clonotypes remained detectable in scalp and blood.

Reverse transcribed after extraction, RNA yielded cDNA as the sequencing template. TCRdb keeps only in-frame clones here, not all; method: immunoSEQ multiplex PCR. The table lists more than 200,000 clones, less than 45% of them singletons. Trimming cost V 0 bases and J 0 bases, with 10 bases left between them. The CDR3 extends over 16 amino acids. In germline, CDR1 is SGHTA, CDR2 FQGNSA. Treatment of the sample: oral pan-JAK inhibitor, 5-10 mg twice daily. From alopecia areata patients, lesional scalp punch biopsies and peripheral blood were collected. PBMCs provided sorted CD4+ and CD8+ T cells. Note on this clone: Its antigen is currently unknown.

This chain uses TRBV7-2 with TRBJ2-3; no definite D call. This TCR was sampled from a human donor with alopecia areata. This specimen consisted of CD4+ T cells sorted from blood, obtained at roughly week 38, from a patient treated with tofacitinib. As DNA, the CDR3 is TGTGCCAGCAGCTTAGCGCAGGCAGGAAGCACAGATACGCAGTATTTT. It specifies CASSLAQAGSTDTQYF.